This T cell receptor beta chain was observed in a study of T cell clonotyping in hematopoietic cell transplantation (dated by TCRdb to about 2021). Background on the whole study: Recipient samples taken before transplant were collected after cytoreduction. A total of approximately 130 blood samples were gathered in the study from roughly 40 consecutive transplant recipients along with their related donors. Recruitment of patients ran from 2015 to early 2017, and follow-up continued until late 2020 or until death.

What the study reported, not specific to this receptor: Donor and pretransplant recipient Inverse Simpson Index values predicted broader posttransplant TCR repertoire diversity. Overlap with donor repertoires was found for only a small fraction of recipient repertoires, with over 95% found to appear de novo at the given depth. A decrease in recipient TCR diversity was observed after transplant, and a progressive increase in pathologically expanded clonotypes was seen from day 30 to day 180. The sample size was limited, and because cells were not sorted, the contributions of CD4 and CD8 repertoires could not be separated.

The immunoSEQ assay, a bias-controlled multiplex PCR using V- and J-specific primers, was used to amplify TCR beta CDR3 regions from genomic DNA. In a second PCR step, the CDR3 amplicons were tagged with a proprietary barcode plus Illumina adapter sequences. An Illumina MiSeq instrument was used to sequence the CDR3 libraries. On the study's bioinformatics: Export and quality control were done with immunoSEQ Analyzer 3.0, while downstream analyses used R Bioconductor and Immunarch. Only productive rearrangements in the normalized downsampled data set went into calculating the repertoire metrics. In the normalized cohort, clonotypes with more than 5 templates were defined as pathologically expanded. The Inverse Simpson Index was used to measure repertoire diversity. The non-normalized data set was used for CMV-specificity analyses so that all clonotypes could be captured. TCRdb took this table from immuneACCESS and kept in-frame rearrangements with V and J called. Such tables lack part of the clones; where checked against another copy, unresolved V genes explain under half of the gap, and the rest is unexplained. V, J and clone size are taken as reported in that table, and D and trimming were inferred from the DNA itself. This sample gives under 2,000 clones in total; 80% to 95% of them show up just once. 2.8% of the sample lies in the top ten.

To note about this clone: Which antigen it targets is not known. One base away there is no much larger clone; base qualities are not given.

The time point label, read with the paper, signifies: recipient sample about 28 days before transplant, after cytoreduction. Blood from recipients was drawn about 28 days before transplant and again at days 30, 100 and 180 after transplant. Nuclei Lysis Solution was used to extract genomic DNA from fresh or cryopreserved unfractionated peripheral blood mononuclear cells. The sequences come from peripheral blood mononuclear cells, collected before stem cell transplant. The receptor was derived from a woman aged 50 to 65 with acute myeloid leukemia. Some clones in this sample may be carry-over from other donors' samples.

The CDR3: CASSKGTSTDTQYF. At the DNA level, the sequence is TGTGCCAGCAGCAAAGGGACTAGCACAGATACGCAGTATTTT. This chain joins TRBV5-6 to TRBJ2-3; the best D guess is TRBD2, with 6 bases matching. From the germline V gene, CDR1 is SGHDT and CDR2 is YYEEEE. From cysteine to phenylalanine, the CDR3 is 14 amino acids long. The sequence is cut down to CDR3 DNA, 42 bases in frame from base 1. V sheds 4 bases and J sheds 0 bases, leaving 9 bases between their ends. When the CDR3 is completed using the reference TRBV5-6 and TRBJ2-3 genes on either side, the full variable domain is DAGVTQSPTHLIKTRGQQVTLRCSPKSGHDTVSWYQQALGQGPQFIFQYYEEEERQRGNFPDRFSGHQFPNYSSELNVNALLLGDSALYLCASSKGTSTDTQYFGPGTRLTVL.